The source of this TCR beta chain is a study of T cells in Graves' hyperthyroidism and ophthalmopathy. Study-level results: Most clonotypes expanded in the thyroid (above 0.001) were also present in blood.

This clonotype was recorded a few times. Its antigen is still unknown. The investigators amplified TCR beta CDR3 regions from RNA transcripts. In the first-round RT-PCR of the TCR CDR3, the HTBI primer set was used. TCRdb reanalysed the multiplex PCR reads using MiXCR and keeps one entry per CDR3 protein. Of roughly 520,000 distinct CDR3 sequences in the sample, roughly 25% were seen once. V lost 3 bases and J lost 0, with 10 bases in between. The CDR3 has 14 amino acids. The germline V gene has CDR1 SGDLS and CDR2 YYNGEE. Material for sequencing was blood. The clonotype comes from a woman aged 25-40 years with Graves' ophthalmopathy. V is TRBV9 and J is TRBJ2-7, with a weak D call TRBD2 (5 bases). CDR3 region: CASSAFGDSYEQYF. The CDR3 DNA sequence: TGTGCCAGCAGCGCATTCGGGGACTCCTACGAGCAGTACTTC.